The clone carrying this T cell receptor (beta chain) was observed a handful of times. The antigen remains unidentified. Looked up from germline, CDR1 is LGHNA and CDR2 is YNFKEQ. This CDR3 has 15 residues. Trimming removed 0 bases from V and 1 base from J, with 9 bases in between. A second PCR, run for roughly 7 to 11 cycles, used a sample-barcoded 5' primer plus a J-beta primer mix. MiXCR was run by TCRdb on the 5' RACE reads, yielding one entry per CDR3 protein. The sample has fewer than 2,000,000 distinct CDR3 sequences; 39% are singletons. This sample is part of a study of blood T cells in healthy people across ages. Study-level results: The recorded TCR beta diversity per million T cells decreased in a roughly linear manner with age.

The V gene is TRBV4-2, the J gene TRBJ1-1; unclear D gene. Sample: blood. The source is a human donor in good health. CDR3 sequence reads: CASSQDRAANTEAFF. In nucleotides, the CDR3 is TGTGCCAGCAGCCAAGATAGGGCAGCGAACACTGAAGCTTTCTTT.